These T cell receptor beta chains were read from a single sample in a study of blood T cell repertoires in COVID-19. Clones were sequenced by immunoSEQ multiplex PCR, and TCRdb holds only the in-frame ones, with some missing. Among around 180,000 clones, about 83% were seen once, and the ten largest hold 15% to 20%. Sequenced material: peripheral blood. These TCRs come from a person aged 65 to 79 with COVID-19, enrolled during active disease. The CDR3 runs from the conserved cysteine through the conserved F or W. The order of the fields is V gene, clone size, D gene, J gene, CDR3 protein, CDR3 DNA. The D gene is left open where the match is weak. Not all rows give a size; the values are once, few, many and, for expanded clones, a class.

TRBV7-8	-	TRBD2	TRBJ2-5	CASSRSGVRQETQYF	TGTGCCAGCAGCCGTAGCGGGGTTAGACAAGAGACCCAGTACTTC
TRBV5-5	-	-	TRBJ1-2	CASSLPGYGYTF	TGTGCCAGCAGCTTACCGGGGTATGGCTACACCTTC
TRBV6-5	few	TRBD1	TRBJ2-7	CASSGQGHEQYF	TGTGCCAGCAGCGGACAGGGCCACGAGCAGTACTTC
TRBV28	-	-	TRBJ1-5	CASDGQINQPQHF	TGTGCCAGTGATGGACAGATCAATCAGCCCCAGCATTTT
TRBV4-3	once	TRBD1	TRBJ2-5	CASSQTGTGDQETQYF	TGCGCCAGCAGCCAAACCGGGACAGGGGACCAAGAGACCCAGTACTTC
TRBV7-9	once	-	TRBJ2-5	CASSSPGRETQYF	TGTGCCAGCAGCTCCCCAGGGAGGGAGACCCAGTACTTC
TRBV27	once	-	TRBJ1-1	CASIRARGTTEAFF	TGTGCCAGCATCAGGGCCCGGGGGACGACTGAAGCTTTCTTT
TRBV6-2/TRBV6-3	-	-	TRBJ2-7	CASSHPRGLPPEQYF	TGTGCCAGCAGCCACCCTAGGGGACTCCCACCCGAGCAGTACTTC
TRBV4-1	once	-	TRBJ2-7	CASSLKEDYEQYF	TGCGCCAGCAGCCTCAAAGAGGACTACGAGCAGTACTTC
TRBV28	-	TRBD1	TRBJ1-1	CASADQQGAIPEAFF	TGTGCCTCAGCAGACCAACAGGGGGCGATACCTGAAGCTTTCTTT
TRBV6-5	-	TRBD1	TRBJ1-2	CASTEPGGAYGYTF	TGTGCCAGCACCGAGCCAGGGGGCGCTTACGGCTACACCTTC
TRBV7-3	-	TRBD1	TRBJ2-1	CASSLRDRGEDEQFF	TGTGCCAGCAGCTTAAGGGACAGGGGAGAGGATGAGCAGTTCTTC
TRBV7-3	-	TRBD1	TRBJ1-1	CASMGTGTFTEAFF	TGTGCCAGCATGGGGACAGGGACATTCACTGAAGCTTTCTTT
TRBV4-1	few	TRBD1	TRBJ2-7	CASSLQGDLGYEQYF	TGCGCCAGCAGCCTCCAGGGGGACCTGGGCTACGAGCAGTACTTC
TRBV6-6	-	TRBD1	TRBJ1-2	CASSTTGGAWGYTF	TGTGCCAGCAGTACCACAGGGGGCGCTTGGGGCTACACCTTC
TRBV29-1	few	-	TRBJ2-1	CSVLPPGGEQFF	TGCAGCGTTCTTCCCCCCGGAGGTGAGCAGTTCTTC
TRBV5-1	-	TRBD1	TRBJ1-2	CASSLTGEHYGYTF	TGCGCCAGCAGCCTGACAGGGGAACACTATGGCTACACCTTC
TRBV3-1/TRBV3-2	-	TRBD1	TRBJ2-3	CASSSRDRVTDTQYF	TGTGCCAGCAGCTCCCGGGACAGGGTGACAGATACGCAGTATTTT
TRBV5-6	once	TRBD2	TRBJ2-7	CASTLGLAGGSYEQYF	TGTGCCAGCACCCTGGGACTAGCGGGAGGGTCCTACGAGCAGTACTTC
TRBV6-5	-	TRBD1	TRBJ2-2	CASRRTGGTGELFF	TGTGCCAGCAGAAGGACAGGGGGTACCGGGGAGCTGTTTTTT
TRBV7-2	-	-	TRBJ2-3	CASSLVPGADTQYF	TGTGCCAGCAGCTTAGTACCGGGGGCAGATACGCAGTATTTT
TRBV19	-	TRBD1	TRBJ2-3	CASSSPGTEEDTQYF	TGTGCCAGTAGCTCCCCCGGGACAGAGGAAGATACGCAGTATTTT
TRBV10-3	once	TRBD2	TRBJ2-3	CAISAGGSTDTQYF	TGTGCCATCAGTGCCGGGGGGAGCACAGATACGCAGTATTTT
TRBV11-2	-	TRBD2	TRBJ2-7	CASSLVASGAYEQYF	TGTGCCAGCAGCTTAGTTGCTAGCGGAGCTTACGAGCAGTACTTC
TRBV6-6	-	TRBD1	TRBJ1-6	CASSYRPGTADSPLHF	TGTGCCAGCAGTTACCGCCCCGGGACAGCAGATTCACCCCTCCACTTT
TRBV28	-	-	TRBJ2-7	CASSLRGPGFSEQYF	TGTGCCAGCAGTTTACGCGGGCCCGGTTTTTCCGAGCAGTACTTC
TRBV7-2	-	TRBD2	TRBJ2-3	CASSLSGGSTDTQYF	TGTGCCAGCAGCCTCAGCGGGGGAAGCACAGATACGCAGTATTTT
TRBV5-1	-	TRBD2	TRBJ2-7	CASSFSGGVYEQYF	TGCGCCAGCAGCTTCTCGGGAGGGGTCTACGAGCAGTACTTC
TRBV3-1/TRBV3-2	-	TRBD2	TRBJ2-3	CASSQDWRGASDTQYF	TGTGCCAGCAGCCAAGATTGGCGGGGGGCCTCAGATACGCAGTATTTT
TRBV3-1/TRBV3-2	-	TRBD2	TRBJ2-7	CASSTPGAGNEQYF	TGTGCCAGCAGCACCCCGGGAGCGGGGAACGAGCAGTACTTC
TRBV30	-	TRBD1	TRBJ2-7	CAWSWDRGYEQYF	TGTGCCTGGTCTTGGGACAGGGGTTACGAGCAGTACTTC
TRBV6-5	once	-	TRBJ2-7	CASRHLYEQYF	TGTGCCAGTCGACATTTGTACGAGCAGTACTTC
TRBV7-2	-	-	TRBJ1-1	CASIQGGATEAFF	TGTGCCAGCATCCAAGGCGGGGCCACTGAAGCTTTCTTT